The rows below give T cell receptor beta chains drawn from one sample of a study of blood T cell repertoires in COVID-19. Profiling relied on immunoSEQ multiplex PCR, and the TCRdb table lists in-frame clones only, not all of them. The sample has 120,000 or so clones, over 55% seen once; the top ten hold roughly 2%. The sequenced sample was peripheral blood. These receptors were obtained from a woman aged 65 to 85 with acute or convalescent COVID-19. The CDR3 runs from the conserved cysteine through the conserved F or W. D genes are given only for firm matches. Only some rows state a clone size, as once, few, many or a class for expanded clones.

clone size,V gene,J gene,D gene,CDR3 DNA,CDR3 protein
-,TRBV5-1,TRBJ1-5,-,TGCGCCAGCAGCTTGGGAGGTAACGGCAATCAGCCCCAGCATTTT,CASSLGGNGNQPQHF
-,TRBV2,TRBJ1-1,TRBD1,TGTGCCAGCAGCATCCTCCGTTCCGGGACAGTTCCTTTCTTT,CASSILRSGTVPFF
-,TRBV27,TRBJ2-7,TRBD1,TGTGCCAGCAGTTCGCGGGACAGGGGAGGCGAGCAGTACTTC,CASSSRDRGGEQYF
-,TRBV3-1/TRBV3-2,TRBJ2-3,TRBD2,TGTGCCAGCAGCCAGAAGGTAGCGGGAGTCGGAGCAGATACGCAGTATTTT,CASSQKVAGVGADTQYF
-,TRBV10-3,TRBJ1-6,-,TGTGCCATCAGTGAAGCCAGGGGTAACTCACCCCTCCACTTT,CAISEARGNSPLHF
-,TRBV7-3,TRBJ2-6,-,TGTGCCAGCAGCTTAACACACTCTGGGGCCAACGTCCTGACTTTC,CASSLTHSGANVLTF
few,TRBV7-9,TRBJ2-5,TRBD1,TGTGCCAGCAGCGCAGGGACAGTTCAAGAGACCCAGTACTTC,CASSAGTVQETQYF
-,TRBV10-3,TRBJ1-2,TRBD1,TGTGCCACCACAGCCGGGGACAGGGCGGACTATGGCTACACCTTC,CATTAGDRADYGYTF
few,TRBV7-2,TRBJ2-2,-,TGTGCCAGCAGCTTACCTAACACCGGGGAGCTGTTTTTT,CASSLPNTGELFF
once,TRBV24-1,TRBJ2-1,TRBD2,TGTGCCACCAGTGATTCCAAGCGGGGGGGTTCCTACAATGAGCAGTTCTTC,CATSDSKRGGSYNEQFF
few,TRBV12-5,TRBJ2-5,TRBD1,TGTGCTAGTGGTTTGCCGGGGAGCGGGACAGGGTCAGAGACCCAGTACTTC,CASGLPGSGTGSETQYF
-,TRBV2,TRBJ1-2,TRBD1,TGTGCCAGCAGCGGGACAGGGGGCTATGGCTACACCTTC,CASSGTGGYGYTF
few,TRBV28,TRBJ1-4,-,TGTGCCAGCAGTTTCCCTTTGGCAGCAACTAATGAAAAACTGTTTTTT,CASSFPLAATNEKLFF
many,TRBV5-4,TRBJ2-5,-,TGTGCCAGCAGCTTGGCGGGTAGCGTGGAGACCCAGTACTTC,CASSLAGSVETQYF
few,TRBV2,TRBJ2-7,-,TGTGCCAGCAGTGAAGGCCCGACCACAGGGTTCTTGATGGACGAGCAGTACTTC,CASSEGPTTGFLMDEQYF
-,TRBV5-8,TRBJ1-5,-,TGTGCCAGCAGCCCGGACAGAAATCAGCCCCAGCATTTT,CASSPDRNQPQHF
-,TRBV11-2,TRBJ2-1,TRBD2,TGTGCCAGCAGCGCTAGCGGGAACCCATACAATGAGCAGTTCTTC,CASSASGNPYNEQFF
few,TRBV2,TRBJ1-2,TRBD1,TGTGCCAGCAGAGGGACAGACTATGGCTACACCTTC,CASRGTDYGYTF
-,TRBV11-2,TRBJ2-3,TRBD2,TGTGCCAGCAGCTTAGGCCGACTAGCGGGAGATACGCAGTATTTT,CASSLGRLAGDTQYF
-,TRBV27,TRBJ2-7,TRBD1,TGTGCCAGCAGCCCGCCTTCCGGGACAGGGGCGAGGGAGCAGTACTTC,CASSPPSGTGAREQYF
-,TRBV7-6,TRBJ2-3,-,TGTGCCAGCAGCTCTGGAGGCACAGATACGCAGTATTTT,CASSSGGTDTQYF
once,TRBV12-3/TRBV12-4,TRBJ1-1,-,TGTGCCAGCAGCCCTGGAAGGGGCACTGAAGCTTTCTTT,CASSPGRGTEAFF
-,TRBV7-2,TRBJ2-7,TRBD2,TGTGCCAGCAGCTCGACTAGCGGGATTACTTCGTACTTC,CASSSTSGITSYF
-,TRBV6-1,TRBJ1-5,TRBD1,TGTGCCAGCAGTGCCCAGGACAGGGGGCGAAATCAGCCCCAGCATTTT,CASSAQDRGRNQPQHF
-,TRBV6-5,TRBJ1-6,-,TGTGCCAGCAGTCCCCAGGGCCGGCTGCTTCCCCACTTT,CASSPQGRLLPHF
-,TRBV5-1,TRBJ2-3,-,TGCGCCAGCAGCTTTGCGGGGAGCACAGATACGCAGTATTTT,CASSFAGSTDTQYF
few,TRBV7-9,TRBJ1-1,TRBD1,TGTGCCAGCAGACGCACAGGGGCCCGGGCTTTCTTT,CASRRTGARAFF
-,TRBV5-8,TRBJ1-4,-,TGTGCCAGCAGCTCCCGGTGGTTGAACGGACTGTTTTTT,CASSSRWLNGLFF
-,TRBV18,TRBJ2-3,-,TGTGCCAGCTCACCCCCCAACACAGATACGCAGTATTTT,CASSPPNTDTQYF
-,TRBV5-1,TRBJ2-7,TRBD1,TGCGCCAGCAGCTTGGACGGACAGGGCTACGAGCAGTACTTC,CASSLDGQGYEQYF
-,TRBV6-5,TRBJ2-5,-,TGTGCCAGCAGTTATCGCTCCTTGGCACAAGAGACCCAGTACTTC,CASSYRSLAQETQYF
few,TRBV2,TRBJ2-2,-,TGTGCCAGCAGTGAGACAACGACCGGGGAGCTGTTTTTT,CASSETTTGELFF
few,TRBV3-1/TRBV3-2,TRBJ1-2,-,TGTGCCAGCAGCCAAGGCAGGGTGGGCGGCTACACCTTC,CASSQGRVGGYTF
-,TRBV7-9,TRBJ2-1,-,TGTGCCAGTAGGACACGAGACAATGAGCAGTTCTTC,CASRTRDNEQFF
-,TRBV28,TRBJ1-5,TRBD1,TGTGCCAGCCGACAGGGAAGTCAGCCCCAGCATTTT,CASRQGSQPQHF
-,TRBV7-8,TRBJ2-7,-,TGTGCCAGCAGCCCCCGGAGGTTCAGCTCCTACGAGCAGTACTTC,CASSPRRFSSYEQYF
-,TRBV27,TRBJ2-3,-,TGTGCCAGCAGTACCTCAAGTTACAGGGTCCGAACAGATACGCAGTATTTT,CASSTSSYRVRTDTQYF
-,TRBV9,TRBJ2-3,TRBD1,TGTGCCAGCAGCCCTCGACAGGGAGCGCAGTATTTT,CASSPRQGAQYF
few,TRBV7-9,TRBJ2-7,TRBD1,TGTGCCAGCAGCCCGGGACAGGGGGCTTCCTACGAGCAGTACTTC,CASSPGQGASYEQYF
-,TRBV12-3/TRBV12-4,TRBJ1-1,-,TGTGCCAGCAGTTTTCGGGGCACTGAAGCTTTCTTT,CASSFRGTEAFF
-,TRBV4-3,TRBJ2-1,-,TGCGCCAGCAGCCTAGAGATGGGCAGGGGGGACAATGAGCAGTTCTTC,CASSLEMGRGDNEQFF
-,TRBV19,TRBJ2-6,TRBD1,TGTGCCAGTAGTACACAGGGGATGGGGGCCAACGTCCTGACTTTC,CASSTQGMGANVLTF
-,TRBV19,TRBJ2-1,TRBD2,TGTGCCAGTAGGACCGGGACTAGCGGATTCCGCTCCTACAATGAGCAGTTCTTC,CASRTGTSGFRSYNEQFF
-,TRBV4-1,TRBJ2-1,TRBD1,TGCGCCAGCAGCGATCCTCCGGACAGGGCCACCTGGGAGCAGTTCTTC,CASSDPPDRATWEQFF
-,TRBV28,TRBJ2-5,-,TGTGCCAGCAGAGGTGGGGGGGGCAATATTCGCGAGACCCAGTACTTC,CASRGGGGNIRETQYF
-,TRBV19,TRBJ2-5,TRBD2,TGTGCCAGTAGTATATGGGCAGCGGGAGGGCCGGGAGAGACCCAGTACTTC,CASSIWAAGGPGETQYF
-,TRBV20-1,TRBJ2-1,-,TGCAGTGCCGTGAAAGCGCAGGAGCAGTTCTTC,CSAVKAQEQFF
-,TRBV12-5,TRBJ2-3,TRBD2,TGTGCTAATTCCATAGCGGGAGGTAGCACAGATACGCAGTATTTT,CANSIAGGSTDTQYF
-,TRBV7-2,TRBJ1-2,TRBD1,TGTGCCAGCAGCATTACAGGGGCCGGCGGCTACACCTTC,CASSITGAGGYTF
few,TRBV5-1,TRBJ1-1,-,TGCGCCAGCAGAGGGGCACTACTCAACACTGAAGCTTTCTTT,CASRGALLNTEAFF
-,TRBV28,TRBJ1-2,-,TGTGCCAGCAGTTATCTTCCTTCTGACGGGAACTATGGCTACACCTTC,CASSYLPSDGNYGYTF